The 22 T cell receptor beta chains below were found in one sample sequenced in a study of Ad26.COV2.S vaccination and SARS-CoV-2 variants. Treatment meaning: some 20 received Ad26.COV2.S at low or high dose, single or two shots; about 5 received placebo; per-sample allocation not given. Day 63 after the first vaccine or placebo injection was the time point for sampling. Generated by immunoSEQ multiplex PCR, the TCRdb table keeps only in-frame clones and is missing some. Of 300,000 to 400,000 clones detected, roughly 84% appear once; the ten largest clones hold approximately 3.5%. The sequencing used peripheral blood, collected in a trial of Ad26.COV2.S vaccine versus placebo. All receptors come from a person between 18 and 65 years old who received the Ad26.COV2.S COVID-19 vaccine or a placebo.

The gene calls are TRBV25-1 and TRBJ2-5; 9 bases align to TRBD1. V was clipped by 2 bases and J by 5 bases; unmatched bases: 6. Germline-derived CDR1 and CDR2 are MGHDK and SYGVNS. CDR3 length equals 15 residues. CDR3 loop: CASSEAQGALETQYF. Here the CDR3 DNA reads TGTGCCAGCAGTGAAGCACAGGGGGCGTTGGAGACCCAGTACTTC.

This chain connects TRBV5-1 to TRBJ1-6; TRBD1 might be the D (5 bases). Trimming pared 3 bases from V and 4 bases from J, leaving 11 bases between. CDR3 length: 15 residues. CDR1 and CDR2 from the germline V gene are SGHRS and YFSETQ. The CDR3 sequence: CASSSSGLYNSPLHF. The DNA for the CDR3 is TGCGCCAGCAGCTCTTCAGGGTTGTATAATTCACCCCTCCACTTT.

The chain uses TRBV6-1 and TRBJ2-5; 11 nucleotides line up with TRBD2. Germline V lookup: CDR1 MNHNS, CDR2 SASEGT. CDR3 length: 14 amino acids. The ends lost 3 bases at V and 5 bases at J; junction bases unmatched: 2. The CDR3 DNA reads as TGTGCCAGCAGTGAGACTAGCGGGGTGGAGACCCAGTACTTC. Translated, it gives CASSETSGVETQYF.

The chain has TRBV7-2 and TRBJ2-3, with unresolved D. With 2 bases removed from V and 5 bases from J, the gap between germline ends came to 2 bases. This CDR3 is built from 11 residues. Germline V gives CDR1 SGHTA, CDR2 FQGNSA. The CDR3 here is CASSLIDTQYF. For the CDR3, the DNA is TGTGCCAGCAGCTTAATAGATACGCAGTATTTT.

The V and J genes are TRBV5-5 and TRBJ2-5; 10 positions agree with TRBD1. This CDR3 contains 15 residues. Trimming took 4 bases from V and 4 from J; bases not matched to a gene: 7. Per germline, CDR1 SGHKS and CDR2 YYEKEE (reference sequence). CDR3 in DNA: TGTGCCAGCAGCCGGACAGGGGGAGGCGTAGAGACCCAGTACTTC. Protein: CASSRTGGGVETQYF.

CDR3 loop: CATQQGAVAKNIQYF. The CDR3 nucleotides read TGTGCCACCCAGCAGGGGGCCGTGGCCAAAAACATTCAGTACTTC. The chain has TRBV2 and TRBJ2-4; 8 nucleotides align to TRBD1. Germline trimming cut 10 bases from V and 1 base from J; bases unmatched to any gene: 9. Germline V gene data show CDR1 as SNHLY and CDR2 as FYNNEI. The CDR3 loop spans 15 amino acids.

This clone was found a few times. The chain is built from TRBV5-5 and TRBJ1-5; 8 bases match TRBD1. In germline, CDR1 is SGHKS, CDR2 YYEKEE (reference sequence). V gave up 4 bases and J gave up 6 bases; unmatched junction bases: 9. The CDR3 covers 15 residues. CDR3 sequence reads: CASSQGQGASQPQHF. The CDR3 DNA reads TGTGCCAGCAGCCAAGGACAGGGCGCCTCTCAGCCCCAGCATTTT.

There are a few counts of this clone. The chain links TRBV18 to TRBJ1-2, with no clear D. This CDR3 is 12 amino acids long. The germline V and J ends were trimmed by 0 bases and 14 bases, with 13 bases remaining between them. Germline V gives CDR1 KGHSH, CDR2 LQKENI. In DNA, the CDR3 is TGTGCCAGCTCACCACCAAGGGCAGTTAATACCTTC. It encodes CASSPPRAVNTF.

The chain is built from TRBV3-1 (or the pseudogene TRBV3-2) and TRBJ2-7; weak D call: TRBD1 (6 bases). This CDR3 is 15 amino acids long. V was trimmed by 5 bases and J by 0 bases, leaving 14 bases between them. CDR1 and CDR2 from the germline V gene are LGHDT and YNNKEL (reference sequence). The CDR3 region is CASSSGGTISYEQYF. The CDR3 nucleotides read TGTGCCAGCAGCTCCGGTGGGACAATCTCCTACGAGCAGTACTTC.

The count of this clone is one. This chain links TRBV21-1 with TRBJ2-7; TRBD1, the table's D call, lacks a check against the DNA. TRBV21-1 is a known pseudogene. The CDR3 consists of 16 residues. CDR3 sequence (DNA): TGTGCCAGCAGCATCCATCAGGGACAGGGGTTACACGAGCAGTACTTC. Protein: CASSIHQGQGLHEQYF.

The chain uses TRBV2 and TRBJ2-1; D is ambiguous. Trimming took 6 bases from V and 2 from J, leaving 11 bases between them. The CDR3 runs 14 residues. The germline V gene has CDR1 SNHLY and CDR2 FYNNEI. Written as DNA, the CDR3 is TGTGCCAGCAGCCCCGTTAGGACCTACAATGAGCAGTTCTTC. As protein: CASSPVRTYNEQFF.

V gene TRBV7-9 combines with J gene TRBJ2-3, with 10 bases that match TRBD2. V dropped 5 bases and J dropped 0; count of bases not matched to a gene: 8. Germline V gene sequence: CDR1 SEHNR, CDR2 FQNEAQ (reference sequence). The CDR3 runs to 17 residues. CDR3 sequence (DNA): TGTGCCAGCAGCCCCTGGACTAGCGGCACTAGCACAGATACGCAGTATTTT. Translating it yields CASSPWTSGTSTDTQYF.

The DNA for the CDR3 is TGTGCCAGTAGTATACGGAGGACAGGAGATAGCAATCAGCCCCAGCATTTT. Translated, it gives CASSIRRTGDSNQPQHF. This chain links TRBV19 with TRBJ1-5, with 7 nucleotides matching TRBD1. The ends lost 2 bases at V and 0 bases at J; junction bases unmatched: 7. The CDR3 extends over 17 amino acids. Germline assignment: CDR1 LNHDA and CDR2 SQIVND (reference sequence).

The J gene is TRBJ2-2, the V gene TRBV6-2 or TRBV6-3; D gene ambiguous. Germline CDR1 is MNHEY and CDR2 is SVGEGT. The V gene lost 3 bases and the J gene lost 6 bases, with 8 bases spanning the gap. The length of the CDR3 is 13 residues. The CDR3 DNA reads TGTGCCAGCAGTTATGGGATCGCCGGGGAGCTGTTTTTT. It encodes CASSYGIAGELFF.

The rearrangement uses TRBV13 and TRBJ2-2, with TRBD2 as a possible D gene (5 bases). This CDR3 is built from 16 residues. From germline, CDR1 is PRHDT and CDR2 FYEKMQ (reference sequence). V gave up 5 bases and J gave up 7 bases, with 20 bases separating them. CDR3 bases: TGTGCCAGCAGCGCAAGCGATCTATTAGAGGGCGGGGAGCTGTTTTTT. The encoded protein is CASSASDLLEGGELFF.

This chain uses TRBV2 with TRBJ1-2; the D gene is possibly TRBD1 (6 bases). The CDR3 extends over 14 amino acids. V lost 6 bases, J lost 1 base, and 12 bases lay in between. CDR1 is SNHLY, CDR2 FYNNEI, per germline. The CDR3: CASSAGHLNYGYTF. Written as DNA, the CDR3 is TGTGCCAGCAGCGCGGGACACCTTAACTATGGCTACACCTTC.

The genes are TRBV12-5 and TRBJ2-1; the match to TRBD2 covers 13 bases. Germline CDR1 and CDR2: LGHNT and FRNRAP. CDR3 length: 17 residues. V lost 4 bases to trimming and J lost 6 bases; unmatched junction nucleotides: 9. CDR3 sequence: CASGSSPGLAGPNEQFF. Here the CDR3 DNA reads TGTGCTAGTGGTTCCTCTCCGGGACTAGCGGGACCCAATGAGCAGTTCTTC. Supplemented by reference TRBV12-5 and TRBJ2-1, the full variable domain reads DARVTQTPRHKVTEMGQEVTMRCQPILGHNTVFWYRQTMMQGLELLAYFRNRAPLDDSGMPKDRFSAEMPDATLATLKIQPSEPRDSAVYFCASGSSPGLAGPNEQFFGPGTRLTVL.

This sequence joins TRBV11-2 and TRBJ2-3, with D hard to call. This CDR3 has 14 residues. V lost 1 base to trimming and J lost 1 base, with 6 bases between them. Germline V CDR1 and CDR2: SGHAT, FQNNGV. This chain's CDR3 is CASSLVAGTDTQYF. In nucleotides, the CDR3 is TGTGCCAGCAGCTTAGTGGCCGGCACAGATACGCAGTATTTT.

The V gene is TRBV4-1, the J gene TRBJ2-7; D call uncertain. This CDR3 is 14 amino acids long. Trimming cost V 4 bases and J 2 bases, with 12 bases left between them. CDR1 is MGHRA, CDR2 YSYEKL, per germline. The CDR3 protein is CASSPYTVTYEQYF. The CDR3 DNA is TGCGCCAGCAGCCCTTACACAGTGACCTACGAGCAGTACTTC.

The V and J genes are TRBV7-9 and TRBJ2-7, with D tentatively TRBD1 (6 bases). The CDR3 has 13 residues. In germline, CDR1 is SEHNR, CDR2 FQNEAQ (reference sequence). V was pared by 2 bases and J by 5 bases, with 10 bases between. Here the CDR3 reads CASSLTTGNEQYF. CDR3 in DNA: TGTGCCAGCAGCTTAACGACAGGAAACGAGCAGTACTTC.

The chain uses TRBV6-5 and TRBJ1-2; a possible D gene is TRBD1 (5 bases). This CDR3 is 13 amino acids long. V was clipped by 6 bases and J by 7 bases, with 15 bases between them. Germline CDR1 MNHEY, CDR2 SVGAGI. CDR3 sequence reads: CASRETVGSGYTF. Here the CDR3 DNA reads TGTGCCAGCAGAGAGACAGTTGGGAGTGGCTACACCTTC.

A few counts support this clone. This chain links TRBV9 with TRBJ2-5; maybe TRBD1 (6 bases). The germline V gene has CDR1 SGDLS and CDR2 YYNGEE. V was shortened by 5 bases and J by 5 bases, with 19 bases between the two germline ends. This CDR3 spans 15 amino acids. This CDR3 reads CASRDHRDIFETQYF. DNA of the CDR3: TGTGCCAGCAGGGATCACCGGGACATTTTTGAGACCCAGTACTTC.